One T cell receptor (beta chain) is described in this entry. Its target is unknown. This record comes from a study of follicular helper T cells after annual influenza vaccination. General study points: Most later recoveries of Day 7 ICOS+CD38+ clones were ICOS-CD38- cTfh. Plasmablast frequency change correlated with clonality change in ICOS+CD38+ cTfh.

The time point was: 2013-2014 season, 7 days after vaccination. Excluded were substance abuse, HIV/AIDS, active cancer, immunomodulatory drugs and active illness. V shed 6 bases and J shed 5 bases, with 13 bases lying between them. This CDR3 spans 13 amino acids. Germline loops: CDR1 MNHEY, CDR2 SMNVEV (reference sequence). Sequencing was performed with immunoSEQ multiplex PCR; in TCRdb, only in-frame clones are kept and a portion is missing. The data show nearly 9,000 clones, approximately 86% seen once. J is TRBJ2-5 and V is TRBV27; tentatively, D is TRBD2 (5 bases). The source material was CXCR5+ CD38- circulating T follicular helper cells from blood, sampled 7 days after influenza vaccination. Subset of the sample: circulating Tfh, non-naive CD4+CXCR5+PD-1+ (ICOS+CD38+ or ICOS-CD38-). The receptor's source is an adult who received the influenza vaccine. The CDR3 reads CASRVSGMETQYF. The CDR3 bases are TGTGCCAGCAGAGTATCGGGGATGGAGACCCAGTACTTC.